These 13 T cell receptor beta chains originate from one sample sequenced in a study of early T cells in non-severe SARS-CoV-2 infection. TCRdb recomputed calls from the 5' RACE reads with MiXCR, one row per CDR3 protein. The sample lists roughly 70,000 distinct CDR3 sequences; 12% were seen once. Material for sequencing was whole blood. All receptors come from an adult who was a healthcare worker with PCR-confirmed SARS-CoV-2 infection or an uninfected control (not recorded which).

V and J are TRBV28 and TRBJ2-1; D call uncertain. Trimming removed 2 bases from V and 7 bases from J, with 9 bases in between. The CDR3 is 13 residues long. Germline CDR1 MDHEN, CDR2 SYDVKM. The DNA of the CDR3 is TGTGCCAGCAGTTTAGGAACTCGGAATGAGCAGTTCTTC. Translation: CASSLGTRNEQFF.

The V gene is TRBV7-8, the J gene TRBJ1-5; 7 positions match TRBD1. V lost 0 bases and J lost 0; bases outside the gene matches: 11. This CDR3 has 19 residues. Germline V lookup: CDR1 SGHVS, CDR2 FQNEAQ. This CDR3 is CASSLAPITGVTSNQPQHF. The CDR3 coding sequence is TGTGCCAGCAGCTTAGCGCCAATTACAGGGGTAACTAGCAATCAGCCCCAGCATTTT.

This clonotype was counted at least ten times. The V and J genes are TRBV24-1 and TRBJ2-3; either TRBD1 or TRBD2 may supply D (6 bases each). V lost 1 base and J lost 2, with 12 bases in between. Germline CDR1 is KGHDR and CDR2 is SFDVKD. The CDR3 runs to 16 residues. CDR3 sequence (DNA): TGTGCCACCAGTGATTTAGGGGGGCTCTTCACAGATACGCAGTATTTT. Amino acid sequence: CATSDLGGLFTDTQYF.

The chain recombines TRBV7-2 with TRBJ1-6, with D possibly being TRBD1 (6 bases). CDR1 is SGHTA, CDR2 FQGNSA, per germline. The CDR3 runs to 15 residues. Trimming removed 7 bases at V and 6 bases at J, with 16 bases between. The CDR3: CASTPGGGVNSPLHF. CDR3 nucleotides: TGTGCCAGCACCCCTGGAGGGGGAGTTAATTCACCCCTCCACTTT. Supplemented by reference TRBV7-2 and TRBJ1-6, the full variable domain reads GAGVSQSPSNKVTEKGKDVELRCDPISGHTALYWYRQSLGQGLEFLIYFQGNSAPDKSGLPSDRFSAERTGGSVSTLTIQRTQQEDSAVYLCASTPGGGVNSPLHFGNGTRLTVT.

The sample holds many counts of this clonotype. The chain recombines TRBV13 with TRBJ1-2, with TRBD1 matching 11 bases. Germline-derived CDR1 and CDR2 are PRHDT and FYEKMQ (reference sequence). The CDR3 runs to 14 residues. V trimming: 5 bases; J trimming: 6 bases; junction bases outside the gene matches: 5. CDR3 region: CASSTGTGGDGYTF. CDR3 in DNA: TGTGCCAGCAGCACCGGGACAGGGGGTGATGGCTACACCTTC.

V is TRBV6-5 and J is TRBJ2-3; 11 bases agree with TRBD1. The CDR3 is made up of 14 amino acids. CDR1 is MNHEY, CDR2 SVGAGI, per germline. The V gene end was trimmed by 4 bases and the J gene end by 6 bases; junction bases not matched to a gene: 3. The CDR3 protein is CASSSWDRGDTQYF. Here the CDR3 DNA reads TGTGCCAGCAGTTCCTGGGACAGGGGGGATACGCAGTATTTT.

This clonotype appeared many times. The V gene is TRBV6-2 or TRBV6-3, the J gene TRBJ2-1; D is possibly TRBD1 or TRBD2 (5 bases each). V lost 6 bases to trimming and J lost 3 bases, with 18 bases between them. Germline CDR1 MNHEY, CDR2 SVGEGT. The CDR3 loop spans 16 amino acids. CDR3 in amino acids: CASRPQRTRVYNEQFF. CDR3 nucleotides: TGTGCCAGCAGACCACAGCGGACAAGGGTCTACAATGAGCAGTTCTTC.

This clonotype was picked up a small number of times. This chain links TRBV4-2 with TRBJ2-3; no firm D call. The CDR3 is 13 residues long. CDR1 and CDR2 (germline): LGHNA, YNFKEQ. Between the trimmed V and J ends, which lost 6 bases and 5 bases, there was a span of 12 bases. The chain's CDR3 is CASRPTPQDTQYF. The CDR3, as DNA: TGTGCCAGCAGGCCGACCCCGCAAGATACGCAGTATTTT.

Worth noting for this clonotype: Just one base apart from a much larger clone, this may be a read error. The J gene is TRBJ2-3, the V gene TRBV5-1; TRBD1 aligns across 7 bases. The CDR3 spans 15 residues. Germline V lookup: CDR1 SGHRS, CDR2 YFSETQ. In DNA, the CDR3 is TGCGCCAGCAGCTTGGGGACAGGTCGTACAGATACGGAGTATTTT. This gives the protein CASSLGTGRTDTEYF.

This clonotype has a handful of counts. CDR3: CASSQDSGEYEQYF. CDR3 in DNA: TGCGCCAGCAGTCAGGACTCTGGGGAGTACGAGCAGTACTTC. V is TRBV23-1 and J is TRBJ2-7; TRBD2 is a possible D gene (5 bases). Being an ORF, TRBV23-1 has a function that is uncertain. Between the trimmed V and J ends, which lost 3 bases and 4 bases, there was a span of 13 bases. This CDR3 comprises 14 residues.

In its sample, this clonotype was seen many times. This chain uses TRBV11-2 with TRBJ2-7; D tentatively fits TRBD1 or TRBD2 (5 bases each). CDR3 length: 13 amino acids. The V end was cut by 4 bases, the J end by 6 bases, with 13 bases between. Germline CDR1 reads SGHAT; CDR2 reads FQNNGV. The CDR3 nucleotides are TGTGCCAGCAGCTCCGGGACCGTGGCCGAGCAGTACTTC. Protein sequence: CASSSGTVAEQYF.

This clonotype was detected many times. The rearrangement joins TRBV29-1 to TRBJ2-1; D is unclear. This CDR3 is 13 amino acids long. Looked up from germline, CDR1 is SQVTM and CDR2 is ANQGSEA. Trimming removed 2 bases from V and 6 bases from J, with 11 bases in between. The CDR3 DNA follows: TGCAGCGTTGAACGCCAGGTCGGCAATGAGCAGTTCTTC. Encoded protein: CSVERQVGNEQFF.

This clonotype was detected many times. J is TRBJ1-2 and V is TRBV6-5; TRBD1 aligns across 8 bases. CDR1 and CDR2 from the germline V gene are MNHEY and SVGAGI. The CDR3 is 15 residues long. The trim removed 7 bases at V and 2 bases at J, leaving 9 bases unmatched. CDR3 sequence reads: CASTKAGGKNYGYTF. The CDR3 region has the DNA TGTGCCAGCACAAAGGCAGGGGGCAAGAACTATGGCTACACCTTC.